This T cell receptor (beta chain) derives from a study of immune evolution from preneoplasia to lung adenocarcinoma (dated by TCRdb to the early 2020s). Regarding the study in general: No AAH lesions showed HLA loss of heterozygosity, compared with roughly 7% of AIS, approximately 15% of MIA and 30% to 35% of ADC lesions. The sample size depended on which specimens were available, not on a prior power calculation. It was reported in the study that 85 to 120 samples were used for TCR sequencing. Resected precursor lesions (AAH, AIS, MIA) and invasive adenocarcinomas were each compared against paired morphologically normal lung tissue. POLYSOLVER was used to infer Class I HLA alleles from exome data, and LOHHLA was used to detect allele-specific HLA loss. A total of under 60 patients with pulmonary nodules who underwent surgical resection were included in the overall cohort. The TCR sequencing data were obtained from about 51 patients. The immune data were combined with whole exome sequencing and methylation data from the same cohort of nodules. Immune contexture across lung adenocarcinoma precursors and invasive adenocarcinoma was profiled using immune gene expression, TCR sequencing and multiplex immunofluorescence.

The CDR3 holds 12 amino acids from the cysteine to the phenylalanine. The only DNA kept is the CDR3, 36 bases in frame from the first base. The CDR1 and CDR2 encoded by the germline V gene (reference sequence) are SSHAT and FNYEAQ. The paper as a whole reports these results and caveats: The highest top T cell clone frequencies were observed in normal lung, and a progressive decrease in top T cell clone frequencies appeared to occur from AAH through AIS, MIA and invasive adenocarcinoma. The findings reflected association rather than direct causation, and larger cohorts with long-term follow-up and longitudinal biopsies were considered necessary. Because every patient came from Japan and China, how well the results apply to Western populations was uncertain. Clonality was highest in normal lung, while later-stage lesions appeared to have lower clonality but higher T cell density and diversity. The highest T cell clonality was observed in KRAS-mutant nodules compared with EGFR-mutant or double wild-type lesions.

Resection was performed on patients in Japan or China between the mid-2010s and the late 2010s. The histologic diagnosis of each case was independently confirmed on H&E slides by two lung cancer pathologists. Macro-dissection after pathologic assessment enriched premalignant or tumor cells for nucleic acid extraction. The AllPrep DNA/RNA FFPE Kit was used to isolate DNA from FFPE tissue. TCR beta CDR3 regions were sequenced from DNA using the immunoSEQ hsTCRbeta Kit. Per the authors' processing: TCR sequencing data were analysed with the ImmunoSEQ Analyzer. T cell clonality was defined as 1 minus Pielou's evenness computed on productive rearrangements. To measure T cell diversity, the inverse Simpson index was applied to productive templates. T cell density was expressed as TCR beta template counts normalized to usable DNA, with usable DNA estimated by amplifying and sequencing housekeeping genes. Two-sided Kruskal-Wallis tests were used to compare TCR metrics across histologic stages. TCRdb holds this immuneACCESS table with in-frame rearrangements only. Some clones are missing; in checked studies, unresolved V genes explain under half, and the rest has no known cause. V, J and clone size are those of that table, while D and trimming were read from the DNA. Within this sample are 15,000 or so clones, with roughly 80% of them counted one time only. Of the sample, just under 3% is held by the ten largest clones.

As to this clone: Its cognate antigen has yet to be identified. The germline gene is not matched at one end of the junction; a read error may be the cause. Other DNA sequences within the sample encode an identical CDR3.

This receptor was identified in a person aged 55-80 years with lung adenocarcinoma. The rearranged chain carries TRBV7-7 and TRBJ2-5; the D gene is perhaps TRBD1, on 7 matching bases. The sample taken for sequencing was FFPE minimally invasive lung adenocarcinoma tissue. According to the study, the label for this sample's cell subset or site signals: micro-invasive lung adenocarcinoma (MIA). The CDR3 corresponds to CASSRGEETQYF. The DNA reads TGTGCTAGCAGCAGGGGGGAAGAGACCCAGTACTTC.